These 14 T cell receptor beta chains were all obtained from the same sample, sequenced in a study of cytomegalovirus exposure and HLA in healthy donors. The PCR employed 60 Vbeta primers together with 13 Jbeta primers. The protocol was immunoSEQ multiplex PCR, while the TCRdb copy is restricted to in-frame clones and leaves out a portion. The sample has 100,000 to 150,000 clones, around 79% seen once; the top ten hold roughly 6%. The sequenced material came from PBMCs. These receptors all come from a middle-aged woman in good health and CMV-seronegative.

Worth noting for this clone: Other DNA sequences in the sample encode the same CDR3. The chain has TRBV5-8 and TRBJ2-2, with TRBD1 identical over 7 bases. The germline CDR1 and CDR2 sequences are SGHTS and YDEGEE. With V trimmed by 2 bases and J by 1 base, 2 bases remained unmatched. This CDR3 has 15 amino acids. This chain's CDR3 is CASSFGTVNTGELFF. The CDR3 nucleotides read TGTGCCAGCAGCTTCGGGACAGTGAACACCGGGGAGCTGTTTTTT.

V and J are TRBV28 and TRBJ1-1; a weak D match, TRBD1 (6 bases). CDR1 is MDHEN and CDR2 is SYDVKM in the germline V gene. This CDR3 spans 13 amino acids. Trimming shortened V by 6 bases and J by 2 bases, and 10 bases separated the two germline ends. The CDR3 DNA is TGTGCCAGCAGGACAGGTATTAACACTGAAGCTTTCTTT. Its protein product is CASRTGINTEAFF.

The rearrangement uses TRBV4-1 and TRBJ2-7, with 10 bases matching TRBD2. CDR3 length: 15 residues. J lost 2 bases, V lost 4 bases, and 5 bases had no gene match. The germline V gene encodes CDR1 MGHRA and CDR2 YSYEKL. The CDR3 bases are TGCGCCAGCAGCCTGTCTAGCGGGAGCACCTACGAGCAGTACTTC. It codes for CASSLSSGSTYEQYF.

V is TRBV18 and J is TRBJ2-7; TRBD2 is a possible D gene (7 bases). Germline CDR1 is KGHSH and CDR2 is LQKENI. CDR3 length: 15 residues. The V and J ends lost 6 bases and 7 bases respectively, with 22 bases between them. The CDR3 reads CASSPGSGGAYEQYF. Here the CDR3 DNA reads TGTGCCAGCTCCCCCGGCTCGGGGGGCGCATATGAGCAGTACTTC.

This sequence joins TRBV9 and TRBJ2-2; TRBD2 matches 10 bases. This CDR3 has 16 amino acids. The V gene end was trimmed by 3 bases and the J gene end by 5 bases; junction bases not matched to a gene: 7. Looked up from germline, CDR1 is SGDLS and CDR2 is YYNGEE. CDR3 coding DNA: TGTGCCAGCAGCGCCCCTAGCGGGAGTAGGACCGGGGAGCTGTTTTTT. Its protein is CASSAPSGSRTGELFF.

This chain connects TRBV28 to TRBJ2-4, with a possible D match to TRBD1 (5 bases). The CDR3 sequence is 15 residues long. Germline V gives CDR1 MDHEN, CDR2 SYDVKM. V was cut by 7 bases and J by 3 bases, with 16 bases left in between. The CDR3 sequence: CASTESQGYKNIQYF. The CDR3 nucleotides are TGTGCCAGCACCGAATCGCAGGGATACAAAAACATTCAGTACTTC.

The chain combines TRBV27 with TRBJ2-5, with a weak D call TRBD1 (5 bases). The J call may be in error: the DNA end matches TRBJ2-7 better. CDR1 is MNHEY, CDR2 SMNVEV, per germline (reference sequence). The length of the CDR3 is 14 residues. In DNA, the CDR3 is TGTGCCAGCAGTTTAAGACAGACCTCCTACGAGCAGTACTTC. Its translation: CASSLRQTSYEQYF.

This clone has just a few counts. The V call is TRBV6-5, the J call TRBJ2-6; 7 nucleotides line up with TRBD2. The CDR3 sequence is 16 residues long. Germline CDR1 and CDR2: MNHEY and SVGAGI. With 2 bases clipped from V and 2 bases from J, the junction kept 3 bases outside the gene matches. The CDR3 DNA reads as TGTGCCAGCAGTTACACCGGGACTACTGGGGCCAACGTCCTGACTTTC. Amino acids: CASSYTGTTGANVLTF.

This chain links TRBV28 with TRBJ2-7; 13 nucleotides line up with TRBD2. The CDR3 is made up of 16 amino acids. In germline, CDR1 is MDHEN, CDR2 SYDVKM. The J segment lost 4 bases and the V segment lost 4 bases, leaving 7 bases of the junction unmatched. The CDR3 region has the DNA TGTGCCAGCAGTTACACGGGACTAGCGGGATTATACGAGCAGTACTTC. Its protein product is CASSYTGLAGLYEQYF.

This clone has only one observation. The chain recombines TRBV2 with TRBJ1-4; D remains unclear. Germline CDR1 is SNHLY and CDR2 is FYNNEI. The V gene lost 8 bases and the J gene lost 3 bases, with 13 bases spanning the gap. The CDR3 is 14 residues long. In nucleotides, the CDR3 is TGTGCCAGCTGGCCGTGGGGAGCTAATGAAAAACTGTTTTTT. As protein: CASWPWGANEKLFF.

The chain links TRBV28 to TRBJ1-1, with D tentatively TRBD1 (5 bases). Between the trimmed V and J ends, which lost 6 bases and 6 bases, there was a span of 14 bases. The CDR3 has 13 residues. Germline CDR1 MDHEN, CDR2 SYDVKM. The CDR3: CASRSGDLAEAFF. The CDR3 DNA reads TGTGCCAGCAGATCGGGGGACCTTGCTGAAGCTTTCTTT. Full variable domain (missing parts from reference TRBV28 and TRBJ1-1): DVKVTQSSRYLVKRTGEKVFLECVQDMDHENMFWYRQDPGLGLRLIYFSYDVKMKEKGDIPEGYSVSREKKERFSLILESASTNQTSMYLCASRSGDLAEAFFGQGTRLTVV.

The CDR3 loop is CASSSLGLAGENTGELFF. In nucleotides, the CDR3 is TGTGCCAGTAGTAGCCTCGGACTAGCGGGAGAGAACACCGGGGAGCTGTTTTTT. V usage is TRBV19 and J usage is TRBJ2-2; the match to TRBD2 covers 13 bases. The CDR3 sequence is 18 residues long. The trim removed 4 bases at V and 1 base at J, leaving 6 bases unmatched. The germline V gene encodes CDR1 LNHDA and CDR2 SQIVND (reference sequence). Drawing the rest from reference TRBV19 and TRBJ2-2, the complete variable domain is DGGITQSPKYLFRKEGQNVTLSCEQNLNHDAMYWYRQDPGQGLRLIYYSQIVNDFQKGDIAEGYSVSREKKESFPLTVTSAQKNPTAFYLCASSSLGLAGENTGELFFGEGSRLTVL.

The chain recombines TRBV10-1 with TRBJ2-2; D call uncertain. The CDR3 totals 15 residues. Between the trimmed V and J ends, which lost 3 bases and 0 bases, there was a span of 8 bases. The germline gives CDR1 WNHNN, CDR2 SYGVQD (reference sequence). CDR3 nucleotide sequence: TGCGCCAGCAGTGACGGCGGTACGAACACCGGGGAGCTGTTTTTT. Translating it yields CASSDGGTNTGELFF.

This chain joins TRBV6-1 and TRBJ2-7; D is perhaps TRBD1 (5 bases). Per the germline V gene, CDR1 is MNHNS and CDR2 is SASEGT. The CDR3 spans 13 residues. Trimming shortened V by 5 bases and J by 2 bases, and 10 bases separated the two germline ends. The CDR3 DNA reads TGTGCCAGCAGTACAGGACCAGCCTACGAGCAGTACTTC. It encodes CASSTGPAYEQYF.